This T cell receptor (beta chain) was obtained from a study of shared clonotypes between healthy human individuals. Methods used by the authors: Junction-only immunoSEQ sequences carried no quality scores, so filtering differed. Clones were sequenced by immunoSEQ multiplex PCR, and TCRdb holds only the in-frame ones, with some missing. V and J calls and clone size are copied from that table; D and trimming were computed from the DNA. In the table there are over 850,000 clones, around 82% of which are singletons. Comments on this clone: The antigen remains undetermined. A far larger clone differs by one base, so this is likely a read error.

The CDR3 contains 14 residues. Germline V CDR1 and CDR2: GTSNPN, SVGIG (reference sequence). The donors, healthy adults who were HIV-negative, had experienced no recent acute infections or vaccinations. Donors comprised only Caucasian adults living in Nashville, Tennessee. Notes on the study in general: Sharing across four donors was highest in naive CD4 (around 5%) and lowest in memory CD8 (approximately 0.4%).

This TCR was recovered from a young man in good health. Some clones in this sample may be carry-over from other donors' samples. V usage is TRBV30 and J usage is TRBJ2-5; no firm D call. Sequenced sample: memory CD4+ T cells from PBMCs. Subset specified: CD45RA-negative fraction. This chain's CDR3 is CAWRRLLYQENQYF. The CDR3 DNA follows: TGTGCCTGGAGGAGGCTCCTGTACCAAGAGAACCAGTACTTC.